This T cell receptor (beta chain) was sequenced during a study of CD8 T cells in ankylosing spondylitis. Findings and caveats of the study: Clones linked with disease were CD8+ and fairly uncommon in the peripheral blood. Certain motif variants had earlier been reported in reactive arthritis synovial fluid and blood. Researchers reportedly found disease-linked clones significantly enriched in matched ankylosing spondylitis synovial fluid. Ankylosing spondylitis blood seemed to carry a telltale TCR beta motif made of under 10 highly homologous variants.

Using quantitative 5'-RACE with molecular barcodes, the authors made TCR beta libraries. One entry per CDR3 protein results from TCRdb running MiXCR on the 5' RACE reads. Of more than 300,000 distinct CDR3 sequences in the sample, 8% were seen once. Concerning this clonotype itself: Its antigen remains unidentified.

V was cut by 6 bases and J by 4 bases, with 15 bases left in between. The germline CDR1 and CDR2 sequences are MNHEY and SMNVEV (reference sequence). The CDR3 is made up of 15 amino acids. Source material: blood, either unsorted or a sorted T cell fraction (not recorded which). The genes are TRBV27 and TRBJ2-2, with D perhaps matching TRBD1 (5 bases). This receptor was identified in a male donor with ankylosing spondylitis. CDR3: CASSFSTRATGELFF. The CDR3 DNA is TGTGCCAGCAGCTTTTCAACCAGGGCCACCGGGGAGCTGTTTTTT.